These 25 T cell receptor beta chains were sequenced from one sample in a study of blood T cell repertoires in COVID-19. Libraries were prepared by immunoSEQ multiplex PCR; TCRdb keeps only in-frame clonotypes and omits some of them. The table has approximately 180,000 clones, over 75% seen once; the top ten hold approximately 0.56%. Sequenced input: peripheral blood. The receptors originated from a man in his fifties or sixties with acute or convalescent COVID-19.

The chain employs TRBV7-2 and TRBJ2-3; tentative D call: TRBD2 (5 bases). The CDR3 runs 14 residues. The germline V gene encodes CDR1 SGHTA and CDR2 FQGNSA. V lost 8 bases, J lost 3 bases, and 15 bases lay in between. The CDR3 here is CASLEGVETDTQYF. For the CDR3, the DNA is TGTGCCAGCTTAGAGGGAGTCGAGACAGATACGCAGTATTTT.

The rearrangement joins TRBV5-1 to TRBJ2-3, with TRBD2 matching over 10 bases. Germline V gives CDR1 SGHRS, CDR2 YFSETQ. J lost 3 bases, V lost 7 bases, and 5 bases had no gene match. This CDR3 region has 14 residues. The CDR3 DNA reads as TGCGCCAGCTCCATAGCGGGGGGAACAGATACGCAGTATTTT. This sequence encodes CASSIAGGTDTQYF.

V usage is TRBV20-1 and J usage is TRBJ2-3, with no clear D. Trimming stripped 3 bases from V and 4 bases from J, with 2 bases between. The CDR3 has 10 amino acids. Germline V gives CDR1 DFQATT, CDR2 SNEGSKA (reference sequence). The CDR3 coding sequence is TGCAGTGCTAGCGCAGATACGCAGTATTTT. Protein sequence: CSASADTQYF.

The CDR3 sequence is CASSETGGNEQFF. For the CDR3, the DNA is TGTGCCAGCAGTGAAACAGGGGGGAATGAGCAGTTCTTC. V and J are TRBV6-1 and TRBJ2-1; 8 positions agree with TRBD1. The trim removed 2 bases at V and 7 bases at J, leaving 1 base unmatched. Germline CDR1 is MNHNS and CDR2 is SASEGT. This CDR3 has 13 residues.

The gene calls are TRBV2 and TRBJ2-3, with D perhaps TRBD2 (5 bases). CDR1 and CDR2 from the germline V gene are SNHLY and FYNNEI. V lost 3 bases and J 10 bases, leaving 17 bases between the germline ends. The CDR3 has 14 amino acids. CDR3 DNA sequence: TGTGCCAGCAGTGACAATTTCTGGGGAGAAGCGCAGTATTTT. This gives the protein CASSDNFWGEAQYF.

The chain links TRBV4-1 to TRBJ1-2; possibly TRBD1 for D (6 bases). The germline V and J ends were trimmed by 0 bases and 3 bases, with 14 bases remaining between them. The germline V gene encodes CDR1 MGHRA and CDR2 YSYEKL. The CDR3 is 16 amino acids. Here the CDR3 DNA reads TGCGCCAGCAGCCAAGAGGGGGCCCCGGGCTACTATGGCTACACCTTC. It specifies CASSQEGAPGYYGYTF.

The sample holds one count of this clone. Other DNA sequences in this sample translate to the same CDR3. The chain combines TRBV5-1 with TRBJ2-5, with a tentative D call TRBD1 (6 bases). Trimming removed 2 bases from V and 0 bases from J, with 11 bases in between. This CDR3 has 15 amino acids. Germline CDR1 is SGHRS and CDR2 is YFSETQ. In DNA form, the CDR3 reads TGCGCCAGCAGCTTAGGGCAGGGGTACCAAGAGACCCAGTACTTC. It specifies CASSLGQGYQETQYF.

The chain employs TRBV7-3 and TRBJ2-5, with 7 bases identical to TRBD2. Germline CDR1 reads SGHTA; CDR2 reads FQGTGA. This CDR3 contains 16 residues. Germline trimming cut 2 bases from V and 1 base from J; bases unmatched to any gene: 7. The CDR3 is CASSLGGEPGQETQYF. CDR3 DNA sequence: TGTGCCAGCAGCTTAGGGGGGGAGCCCGGCCAAGAGACCCAGTACTTC.

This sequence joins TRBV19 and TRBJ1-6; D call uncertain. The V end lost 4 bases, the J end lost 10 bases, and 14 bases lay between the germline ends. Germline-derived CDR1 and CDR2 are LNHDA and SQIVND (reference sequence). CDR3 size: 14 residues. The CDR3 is CASSNAGRRSPLHF. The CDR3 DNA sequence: TGTGCCAGTAGTAACGCGGGCAGGCGATCACCCCTCCACTTT.

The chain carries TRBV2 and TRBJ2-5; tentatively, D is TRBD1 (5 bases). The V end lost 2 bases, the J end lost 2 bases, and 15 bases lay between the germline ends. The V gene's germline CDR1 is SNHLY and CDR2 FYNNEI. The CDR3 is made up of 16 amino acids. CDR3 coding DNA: TGTGCCAGCAGTGAAATAGGGGTTTGGGCACAAGAGACCCAGTACTTC. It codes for CASSEIGVWAQETQYF.

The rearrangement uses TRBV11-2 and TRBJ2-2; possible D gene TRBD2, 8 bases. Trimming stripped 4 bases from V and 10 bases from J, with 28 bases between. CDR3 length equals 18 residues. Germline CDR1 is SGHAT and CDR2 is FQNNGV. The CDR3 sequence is CASSSPGAQGTRDVELFF. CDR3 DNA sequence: TGTGCCAGCAGCTCCCCAGGGGCACAGGGGACTAGAGACGTGGAGCTGTTTTTT.

CDR3 bases: TGTGCCAGCAGTCTGGACAGCTCCTATCCCGAAAAACTGTTTTTT. Its protein product is CASSLDSSYPEKLFF. This chain uses TRBV7-9 with TRBJ1-4; D may be TRBD1 (6 bases). Trimming left V 6 bases short and J 8 bases short, with 19 bases between. The CDR3 has 15 residues. CDR1 SEHNR and CDR2 FQNEAQ come from the germline V gene (reference sequence).

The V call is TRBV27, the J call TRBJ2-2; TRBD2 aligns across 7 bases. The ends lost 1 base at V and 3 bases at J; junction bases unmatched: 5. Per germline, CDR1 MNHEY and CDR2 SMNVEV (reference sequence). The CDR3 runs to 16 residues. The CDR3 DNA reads TGTGCCAGCAGTTTATACGGGACTACCTACACCGGGGAGCTGTTTTTT. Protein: CASSLYGTTYTGELFF.

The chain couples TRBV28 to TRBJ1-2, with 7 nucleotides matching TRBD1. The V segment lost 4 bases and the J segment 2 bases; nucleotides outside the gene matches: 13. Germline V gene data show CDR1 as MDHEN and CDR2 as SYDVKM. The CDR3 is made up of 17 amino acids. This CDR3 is CASSSGQDTYLNYGYTF. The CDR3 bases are TGTGCCAGCAGTTCAGGACAGGATACCTACCTCAACTATGGCTACACCTTC.

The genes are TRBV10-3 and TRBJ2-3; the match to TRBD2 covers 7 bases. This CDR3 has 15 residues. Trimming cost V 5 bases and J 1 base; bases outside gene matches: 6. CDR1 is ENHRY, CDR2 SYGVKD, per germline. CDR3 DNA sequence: TGTGCCATCAGTTATACTAGCGCGGGCACAGATACGCAGTATTTT. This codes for CAISYTSAGTDTQYF.

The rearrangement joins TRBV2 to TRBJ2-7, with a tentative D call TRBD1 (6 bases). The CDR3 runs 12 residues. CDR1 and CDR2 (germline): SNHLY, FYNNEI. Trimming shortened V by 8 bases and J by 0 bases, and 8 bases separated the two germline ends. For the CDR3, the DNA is TGTGCCAGCTTGGACAGCTCCTACGAGCAGTACTTC. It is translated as CASLDSSYEQYF.

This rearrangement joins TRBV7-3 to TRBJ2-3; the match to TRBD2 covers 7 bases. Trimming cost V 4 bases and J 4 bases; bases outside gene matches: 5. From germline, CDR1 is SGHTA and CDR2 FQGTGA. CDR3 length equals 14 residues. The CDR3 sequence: CASSSGLVPDTQYF. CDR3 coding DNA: TGTGCCAGCAGCTCCGGACTAGTGCCAGATACGCAGTATTTT.

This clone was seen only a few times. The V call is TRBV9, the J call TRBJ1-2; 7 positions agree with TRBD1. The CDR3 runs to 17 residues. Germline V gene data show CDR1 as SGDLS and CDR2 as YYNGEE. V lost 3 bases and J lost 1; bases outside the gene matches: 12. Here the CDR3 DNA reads TGTGCCAGCAGCGGAACAGGGGAGCGGGCTGATAACTATGGCTACACCTTC. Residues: CASSGTGERADNYGYTF.

This CDR3 is CASSLRVSYNEQFF. DNA of the CDR3: TGTGCCAGCAGCTTACGCGTATCCTACAATGAGCAGTTCTTC. This chain connects TRBV7-8 to TRBJ2-1; no reliable D call. V was cut by 2 bases and J by 1 base, with 6 bases left in between. Looked up from germline, CDR1 is SGHVS and CDR2 is FQNEAQ. The CDR3 runs 14 residues.

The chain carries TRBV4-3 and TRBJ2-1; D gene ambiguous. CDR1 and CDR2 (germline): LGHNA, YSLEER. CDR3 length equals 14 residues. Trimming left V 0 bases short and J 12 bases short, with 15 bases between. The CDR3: CASSQDGATAGQFF. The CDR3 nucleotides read TGCGCCAGCAGCCAAGATGGCGCAACAGCCGGGCAGTTCTTC.

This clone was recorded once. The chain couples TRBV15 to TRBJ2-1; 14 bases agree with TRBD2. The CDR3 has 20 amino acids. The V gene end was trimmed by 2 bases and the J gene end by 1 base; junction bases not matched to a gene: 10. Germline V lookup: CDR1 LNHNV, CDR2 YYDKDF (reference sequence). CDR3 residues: CATSRPTGTSGRGSYNEQFF. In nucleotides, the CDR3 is TGTGCCACCAGCAGACCTACCGGGACTAGCGGGAGAGGATCCTACAATGAGCAGTTCTTC. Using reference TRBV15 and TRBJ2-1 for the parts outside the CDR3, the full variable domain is DAMVIQNPRYQVTQFGKPVTLSCSQTLNHNVMYWYQQKSSQAPKLLFHYYDKDFNNEADTPDNFQSRRPNTSFCFLDIRSPGLGDTAMYLCATSRPTGTSGRGSYNEQFFGPGTRLTVL.

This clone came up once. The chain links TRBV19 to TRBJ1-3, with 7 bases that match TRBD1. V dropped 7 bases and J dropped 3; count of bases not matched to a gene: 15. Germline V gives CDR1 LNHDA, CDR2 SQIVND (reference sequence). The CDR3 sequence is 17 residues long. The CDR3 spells CASTFRARGFDGNTIYF. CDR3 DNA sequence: TGTGCCAGTACCTTTCGCGCCAGGGGGTTCGATGGAAACACCATATATTTT.

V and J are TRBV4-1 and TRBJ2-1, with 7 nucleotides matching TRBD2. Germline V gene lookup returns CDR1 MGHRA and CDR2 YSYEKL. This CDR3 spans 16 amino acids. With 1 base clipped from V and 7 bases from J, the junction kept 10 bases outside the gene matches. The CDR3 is CASSQVAGVVGNEQFF. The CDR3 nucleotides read TGCGCCAGCAGCCAAGTTGCGGGAGTAGTCGGGAATGAGCAGTTCTTC.

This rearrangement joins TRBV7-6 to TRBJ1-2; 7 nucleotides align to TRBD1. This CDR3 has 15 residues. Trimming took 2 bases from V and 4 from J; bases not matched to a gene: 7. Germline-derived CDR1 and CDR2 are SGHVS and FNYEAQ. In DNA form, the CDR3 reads TGTGCCAGCAGCTTAACGGGGGACAGTGCCTATGGCTACACCTTC. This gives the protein CASSLTGDSAYGYTF.

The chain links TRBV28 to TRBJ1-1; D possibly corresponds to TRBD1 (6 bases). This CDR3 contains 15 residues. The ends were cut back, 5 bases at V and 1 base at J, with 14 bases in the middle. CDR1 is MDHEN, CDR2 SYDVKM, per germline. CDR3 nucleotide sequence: TGTGCCAGCAGTCCGCCAACAGGGTGGAACACTGAAGCTTTCTTT. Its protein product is CASSPPTGWNTEAFF.